This T cell receptor (beta chain) is drawn from a study of blood T cells in healthy people across ages. The study, taken as a whole, reports: Both higher diversity and more naive CD4+ cells marked long-lived donors when set against aged donors. The study lacked donor CMV status, which possibly confounded expanded clonotype changes.

This clonotype was observed many times. The antigen is undetermined. The germline gives CDR1 DFQATT, CDR2 SNEGSKA (reference sequence). This CDR3 is built from 16 residues. The V gene lost 4 bases and the J gene lost 0 bases, with 17 bases spanning the gap. Next came a second PCR, run for about 6 to 12 cycles, which used a sample-barcoded 5' primer along with a J-beta primer mix. TCRdb itself ran the 5' RACE reads through MiXCR, one entry per CDR3 protein. The sample has around 620,000 distinct CDR3 sequences; approximately 30% are singletons. The chain links TRBV20-1 to TRBJ2-3, with D perhaps matching TRBD2 (5 bases). The TCR sequence derives from a woman between 65 and 79 years old in good health. Sequencing was carried out using blood. CDR3 DNA: TGCAGTGCTAAGCACTCGCGGGCCCAAAGCACAGATACGCAGTATTTT. Translation gives CSAKHSRAQSTDTQYF.